This TCR beta chain was retrieved from a study of blood T cell repertoires in COVID-19. The CDR3 has 18 residues. Germline V gene lookup returns CDR1 GTSNPN and CDR2 SVGIG (reference sequence). V lost 0 bases to trimming and J lost 7 bases; unmatched junction nucleotides: 12. Sequencing used immunoSEQ multiplex PCR; TCRdb keeps in-frame clones, though not all of them. The table has 380,000 or so clones, roughly 90% seen once. Sequencing used peripheral blood. This clonotype originated in a middle-aged man with acute or convalescent COVID-19. The chain couples TRBV30 to TRBJ1-4; 12 bases match TRBD1. CDR3 protein: CAWSVRGTGGFPGEKLFF. In nucleotides, the CDR3 is TGTGCCTGGAGTGTCAGGGGGACAGGGGGCTTCCCGGGTGAAAAACTGTTTTTT.